This TCR beta chain derives from a study of T cell repertoires in cytomegalovirus infection. On the study more broadly: Public TCR beta signatures provided an indication of both CMV infection and a matching HLA type. Overall study results and limits: The study identified carriers of CMV plus the relevant HLA from cumulative public TCR beta family frequency. There were HLA-C-restricted CMV-specific TCR beta clonotypes dominating the ex vivo response.

The germline V gene encodes CDR1 SGHKS and CDR2 YYEKEE (reference sequence). The CDR3 runs to 15 residues. Trimming removed 4 bases from V and 0 bases from J, with 8 bases in between. In its sample, this clonotype was seen many times. Its target is unknown. Via MiXCR, TCRdb re-called the reads, giving one row per CDR3 protein. The profile shows fewer than 550,000 distinct CDR3 sequences, around 10% of them singletons. Sequences were obtained from PBMCs. The gene calls are TRBV5-5 and TRBJ2-6; D not certain. The source of this sequence is a human donor in good health (CMV status not recorded). Some clones in this sample may be carry-over from other donors' samples. The CDR3 region has the DNA TGTGCCAGCAGCCCGGGCGCCTCTGGGGCCAACGTCCTGACTTTC. Translated: CASSPGASGANVLTF.